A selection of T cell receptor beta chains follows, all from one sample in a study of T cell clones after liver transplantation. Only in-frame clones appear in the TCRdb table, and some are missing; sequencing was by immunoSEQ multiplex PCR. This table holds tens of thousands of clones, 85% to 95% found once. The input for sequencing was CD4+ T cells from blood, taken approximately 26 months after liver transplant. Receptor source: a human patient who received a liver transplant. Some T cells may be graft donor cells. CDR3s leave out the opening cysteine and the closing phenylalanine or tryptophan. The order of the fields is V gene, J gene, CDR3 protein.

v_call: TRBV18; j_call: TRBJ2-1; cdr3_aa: ASSPDQSSYNEQF
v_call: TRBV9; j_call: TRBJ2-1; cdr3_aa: ASSTPSGSFLGEQF
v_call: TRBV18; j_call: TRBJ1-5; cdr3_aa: ASSPGTGGDQPQH
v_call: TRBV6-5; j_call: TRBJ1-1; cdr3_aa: ASSPRRMNTEAF
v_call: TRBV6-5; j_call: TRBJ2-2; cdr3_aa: ASSYSGPGELF
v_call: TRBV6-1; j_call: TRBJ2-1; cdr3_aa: ASSKNSLDEQF
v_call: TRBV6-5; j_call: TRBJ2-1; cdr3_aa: ASSRGGEQF
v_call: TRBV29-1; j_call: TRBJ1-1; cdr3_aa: SAPLQNTEAF
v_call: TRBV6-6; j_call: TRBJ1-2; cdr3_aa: ASSYKAGSNYGYT
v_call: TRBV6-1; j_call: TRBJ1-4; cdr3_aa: ASSDQGTANEKLF
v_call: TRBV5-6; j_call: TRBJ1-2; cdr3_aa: ASSITDRPAYGYT
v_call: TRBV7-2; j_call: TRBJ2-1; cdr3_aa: AGLAGGEEQF
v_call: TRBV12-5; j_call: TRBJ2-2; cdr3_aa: ASGFRGNTGELF
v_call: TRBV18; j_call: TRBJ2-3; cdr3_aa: ASSPPGQGTDTQY
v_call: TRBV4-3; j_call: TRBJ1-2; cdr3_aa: ASSQRQLLDYGYT
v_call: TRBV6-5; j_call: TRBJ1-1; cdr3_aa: ASSYRGVSVAEAF
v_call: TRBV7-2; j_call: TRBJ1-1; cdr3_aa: ASSFRAQNTEAF
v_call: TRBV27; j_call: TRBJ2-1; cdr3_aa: ASRQTPKVEQF
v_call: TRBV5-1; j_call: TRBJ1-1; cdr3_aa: ASSLGSNTEAF
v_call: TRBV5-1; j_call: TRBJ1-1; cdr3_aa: ASSLQGGSTEAF
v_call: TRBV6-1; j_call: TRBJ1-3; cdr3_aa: ASSANRPSSGNTIY
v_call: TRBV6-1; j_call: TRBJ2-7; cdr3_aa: ASSPTWDRGHEQY
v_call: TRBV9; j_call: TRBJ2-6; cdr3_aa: ASSVSPRTGEISGANVLT
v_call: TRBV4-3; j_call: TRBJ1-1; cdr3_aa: ASSQDRGEAF
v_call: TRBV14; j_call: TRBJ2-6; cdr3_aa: ASSQGGLGANVLT
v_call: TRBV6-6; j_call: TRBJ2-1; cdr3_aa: ASSKQGGSYNEQF
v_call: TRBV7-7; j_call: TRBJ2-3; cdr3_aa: ASSLGSGMTADTQY
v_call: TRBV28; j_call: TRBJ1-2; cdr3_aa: ASSFIRVGYT
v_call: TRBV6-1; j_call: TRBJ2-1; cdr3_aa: ASSEAGNEQF
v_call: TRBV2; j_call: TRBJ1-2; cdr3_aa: ASSVTGLEGYT
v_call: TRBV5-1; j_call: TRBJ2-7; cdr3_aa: ASSLGPPGEQY
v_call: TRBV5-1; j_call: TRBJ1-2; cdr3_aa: ASSPGTANYGYT
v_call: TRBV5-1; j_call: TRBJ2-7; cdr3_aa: ASSLDFHEQY
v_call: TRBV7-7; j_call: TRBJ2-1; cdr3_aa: ASSSGTQNEQF
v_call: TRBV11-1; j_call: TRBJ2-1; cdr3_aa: ASSLLVSSYNEQF
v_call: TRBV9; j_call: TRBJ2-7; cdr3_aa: ASSPEVGPYEQY
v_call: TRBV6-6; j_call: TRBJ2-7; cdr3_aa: ASSYSKTEPGDEQY